This T cell receptor beta chain was recorded in a study of STAT5B mutations in CD4+ large granular lymphocyte leukemia. Overall study results and limits: CD4-sorted patient repertoires seemed more clonal than healthy CD4+ repertoires.

CDR3 length: 13 residues. The trim removed 2 bases at V and 11 bases at J, leaving 10 bases unmatched. Germline CDR1 GTSNPN, CDR2 SVGIG (reference sequence). Comment on this clone: The antigen is undetermined.

Sequencing was at survey level. Libraries were prepared by immunoSEQ multiplex PCR; TCRdb keeps only in-frame clonotypes and omits some of them. The sample has more than 45,000 clones, around 70% seen once; the top ten hold about 1.5%. This chain uses TRBV30 with TRBJ1-1; 8 bases line up with TRBD1. Material for sequencing was CD4+ T cells from blood buffy coats. This sequence was found in a human donor in good health. This chain's CDR3 is CAWSQQGEAGAFF. The CDR3 DNA is TGTGCCTGGAGTCAACAGGGGGAGGCCGGGGCTTTCTTT.